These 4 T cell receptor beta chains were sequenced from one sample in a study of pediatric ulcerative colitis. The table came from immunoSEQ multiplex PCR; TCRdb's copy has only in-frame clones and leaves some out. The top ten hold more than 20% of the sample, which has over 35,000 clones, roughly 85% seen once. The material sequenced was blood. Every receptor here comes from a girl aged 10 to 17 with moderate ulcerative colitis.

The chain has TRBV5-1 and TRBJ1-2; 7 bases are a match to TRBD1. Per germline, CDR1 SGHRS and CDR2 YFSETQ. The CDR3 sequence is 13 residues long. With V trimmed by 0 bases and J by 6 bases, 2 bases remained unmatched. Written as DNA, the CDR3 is TGCGCCAGCAGCTTGGGACAGGGAAATGGCTACACCTTC. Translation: CASSLGQGNGYTF. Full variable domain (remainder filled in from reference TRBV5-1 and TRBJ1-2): KAGVTQTPRYLIKTRGQQVTLSCSPISGHRSVSWYQQTPGQGLQFLFEYFSETQRNKGNFPGRFSGRQFSNSRSEMNVSTLELGDSALYLCASSLGQGNGYTFGSGTRLTVV.

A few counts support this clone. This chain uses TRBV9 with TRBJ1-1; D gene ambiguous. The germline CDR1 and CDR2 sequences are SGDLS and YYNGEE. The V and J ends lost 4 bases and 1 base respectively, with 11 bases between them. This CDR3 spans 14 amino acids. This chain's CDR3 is CASSTEIPNTEAFF. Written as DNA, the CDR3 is TGTGCCAGCAGCACAGAGATACCGAACACTGAAGCTTTCTTT.

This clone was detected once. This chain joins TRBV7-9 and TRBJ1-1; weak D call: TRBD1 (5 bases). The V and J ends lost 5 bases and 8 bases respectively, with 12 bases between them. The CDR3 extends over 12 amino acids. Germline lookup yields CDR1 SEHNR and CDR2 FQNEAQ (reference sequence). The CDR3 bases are TGTGCCAGCAGCGGAGGAGAGGGGGAAGCTTTCTTT. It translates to CASSGGEGEAFF. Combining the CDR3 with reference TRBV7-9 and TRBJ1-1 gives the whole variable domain DTGVSQNPRHKITKRGQNVTFRCDPISEHNRLYWYRQTLGQGPEFLTYFQNEAQLEKSRLLSDRFSAERPKGSFSTLEIQRTEQGDSAMYLCASSGGEGEAFFGQGTRLTVV.

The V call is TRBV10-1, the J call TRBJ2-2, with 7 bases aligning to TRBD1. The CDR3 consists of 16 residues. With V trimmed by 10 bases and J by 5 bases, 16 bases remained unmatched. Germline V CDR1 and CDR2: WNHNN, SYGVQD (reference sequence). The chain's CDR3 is CAKKLRDSKETGELFF. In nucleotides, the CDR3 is TGCGCCAAAAAGCTTAGGGACAGTAAAGAGACCGGGGAGCTGTTTTTT.